The T cell receptor beta chain described here comes from a study of cytomegalovirus exposure and HLA in healthy donors. V was pared by 1 base and J by 8 bases, with 3 bases of the junction left unmatched. CDR3 length: 14 amino acids. In germline, CDR1 is MNHEY, CDR2 SVGAGI. This clone is a singleton in its sample. The sample holds other DNA sequences that translate to the same CDR3. The PCR employed 60 Vbeta primers together with 13 Jbeta primers. Generated by immunoSEQ multiplex PCR, the TCRdb table keeps only in-frame clones and is missing some. Seen here are about 160,000 clones, 84% observed once, and the top ten hold under 1.1%.

This sequence originates from a young man in good health and CMV-seronegative. The sequenced sample was PBMCs. The chain has TRBV6-5 and TRBJ1-2, with 11 positions matching TRBD1. For the CDR3, the DNA is TGTGCCAGCAGTTACTTGGGGACAGGGGGAGGCTACACCTTC. This encodes CASSYLGTGGGYTF.